Listed below are T cell receptor beta chains from one sample, sequenced in a study of blood T cell repertoires in COVID-19. Only in-frame clones appear in the TCRdb table, and some are missing; sequencing was by immunoSEQ multiplex PCR. Among some 150,000 clones listed, 79% were seen once. Sequenced sample: peripheral blood. All receptors come from a middle-aged man with active or convalescent COVID-19. The CDR3 runs from the conserved cysteine through the conserved F or W. D genes are given only for firm matches.

v_gene	d_gene	j_gene	CDR3aa
TRBV5-4	NA	TRBJ1-3	CASSLYGSGNTIYF
TRBV11-2	TRBD2	TRBJ2-2	CASSSGLNGELFF
TRBV5-6	NA	TRBJ1-1	CASSQMNTEAFF
TRBV5-1	TRBD2	TRBJ2-3	CASTAGTAGGGTDTQYF
TRBV5-4	TRBD2	TRBJ2-7	CASSSAYSGRVREQYF
TRBV7-8	TRBD1	TRBJ1-3	CASSSNRGSGNTIYF
TRBV4-2	TRBD1	TRBJ2-3	CASSQDTGDSTDTQYF
TRBV28	NA	TRBJ2-1	CASRSRGGRPDTFSYNEQFF
TRBV13	NA	TRBJ2-7	CASSLVAGPTYEQYF
TRBV15	TRBD1	TRBJ2-1	CATSRGQGDEQFF
TRBV3-1/TRBV3-2	NA	TRBJ2-1	CASSHLHNEQFF
TRBV3-1/TRBV3-2	TRBD2	TRBJ2-7	CASSLIPLAGGRHEQYF
TRBV6-6	NA	TRBJ1-3	CASISSGNTIYF
TRBV3-1/TRBV3-2	TRBD2	TRBJ2-3	CASSPFLAGSTDTQYF
TRBV19	TRBD1	TRBJ2-7	CASSTPGQIYEQYF
TRBV10-3	NA	TRBJ2-7	CAISSAKSSEEQYF
TRBV11-2	TRBD1	TRBJ2-7	CASSLVTGEYEQYF
TRBV9	TRBD2	TRBJ2-1	CASSVGGGVAFNEQFF
TRBV28	TRBD1	TRBJ1-5	CASSWETGDLGQPQHF
TRBV6-6	NA	TRBJ1-1	CASCHRESTEAFF
TRBV30	TRBD1	TRBJ2-7	CAWSALDRASYEQYF
TRBV28	NA	TRBJ2-3	CASSFSLDASSTDTQYF
TRBV28	TRBD2	TRBJ2-3	CASSPGTSWEIDTQYF
TRBV7-9	NA	TRBJ1-2	CASSPRGGGNYGYTF
TRBV11-2	NA	TRBJ2-2	CASSFGGANTGELFF
TRBV2	NA	TRBJ2-5	CATTEHPTTGLGTQYF
TRBV9	TRBD1	TRBJ2-3	CASSVTGQGTDTQYF
TRBV9	NA	TRBJ1-1	CASSVASLNTEAFF
TRBV7-8	TRBD1	TRBJ2-5	CASSLGTGTQETQYF
TRBV19	NA	TRBJ1-5	CASRQQDLSNQPQHF
TRBV24-1	TRBD2	TRBJ2-6	CATSAGGTLSSGANVLTF
TRBV5-5	TRBD1	TRBJ1-3	CASSPPRGTGNTIYF
TRBV24-1	TRBD1	TRBJ1-4	CATSDTTGTDREKLFF
TRBV27	TRBD1	TRBJ2-1	CASSPGTGGYNEQFF
TRBV28	TRBD1	TRBJ1-5	CASSLLGKDRDRSQPQHF
TRBV27	NA	TRBJ2-3	CASSLSEIADTQYF
TRBV4-1	TRBD2	TRBJ2-2	CASSPRLAGLNTGELFF
TRBV18	TRBD1	TRBJ1-4	CASSPVTGAERKLFF
TRBV14	TRBD1	TRBJ1-2	CASSPRDRGVYGYTF
TRBV3-1/TRBV3-2	TRBD2	TRBJ2-1	CASSQDLLAGAYNEQFF
TRBV11-2	NA	TRBJ2-7	CASSSGQQHSYEQYF
TRBV27	NA	TRBJ1-4	CASSFEQSGEKLFF
TRBV6-5	NA	TRBJ2-5	CASSYFDSGETQYF
TRBV11-2	NA	TRBJ2-1	CASSVAGQGYNEQFF
TRBV27	TRBD1	TRBJ2-7	CASSPPGRQGREQYF
TRBV6-2/TRBV6-3	TRBD2	TRBJ2-1	CASSYRAGAGNEQFF
TRBV28	NA	TRBJ2-5	CASSYHPRSGEGETQYF
TRBV5-1	NA	TRBJ2-2	CASSPEGRSTGELFF
TRBV19	NA	TRBJ2-7	CASSPLYSYEQYF
TRBV29-1	NA	TRBJ2-2	CSGKDSFTGELFF
TRBV3-1/TRBV3-2	NA	TRBJ2-1	CASSQDLTRRGGHNEQFF
TRBV11-2	TRBD1	TRBJ2-7	CASSLDHLGTGPYEQYF
TRBV20-1	NA	TRBJ2-2	CSAPRGGELFF
TRBV3-1/TRBV3-2	TRBD1	TRBJ1-2	CASSQGRTGTDYGYTF
TRBV27	NA	TRBJ1-1	CASSLSWGLGTEAFF
TRBV7-8	NA	TRBJ1-5	CATGRTGNQPQHF